A selection of T cell receptor beta chains follows, all from one sample in a study of T cell responses to AZD1222 COVID-19 vaccine. Clones were read by immunoSEQ multiplex PCR, and TCRdb kept only the in-frame ones, dropping some. There are approximately 100,000 clones in the sample; about 93% occur only once, and approximately 2.2% lies in the top ten. The sequenced sample was peripheral blood, obtained on day 0 of AZD1222 vaccination. All receptors derive from an adult in good health. Each CDR3 is given with its conserved first and last residue. The D gene is left open where the match is weak. Rows give clone size only sometimes, using once, few, many, or a class for an expanded clone.

abundance: -
v_gene: TRBV18
d_gene: -
j_gene: TRBJ1-3
CDR3aa: CASSPNGQARNTIYF
CDR3nt: TGTGCCAGCTCACCAAACGGGCAAGCGCGAAACACCATATATTTT

abundance: -
v_gene: TRBV24-1
d_gene: TRBD1
j_gene: TRBJ2-3
CDR3aa: CATSPGQVTDTQYF
CDR3nt: TGTGCCACCAGTCCGGGACAGGTCACAGATACGCAGTATTTT

abundance: -
v_gene: TRBV6-2/TRBV6-3
d_gene: -
j_gene: TRBJ1-1
CDR3aa: CASSQPGLEAFF
CDR3nt: TGTGCCAGCAGTCAACCGGGACTCGAAGCTTTCTTT

abundance: -
v_gene: TRBV7-9
d_gene: -
j_gene: TRBJ2-7
CDR3aa: CASSLSPSIEQYF
CDR3nt: TGTGCCAGCAGCTTATCACCCTCGATCGAGCAGTACTTC

abundance: -
v_gene: TRBV5-6
d_gene: -
j_gene: TRBJ1-1
CDR3aa: CASSLGPEAFF
CDR3nt: TGTGCCAGCAGCTTGGGTCCTGAAGCTTTCTTT

abundance: once
v_gene: TRBV10-3
d_gene: -
j_gene: TRBJ2-4
CDR3aa: CAISESGGGGLAKNIQYF
CDR3nt: TGTGCCATCAGTGAGTCAGGGGGAGGAGGTCTAGCCAAAAACATTCAGTACTTC

abundance: once
v_gene: TRBV19
d_gene: TRBD2
j_gene: TRBJ2-1
CDR3aa: CASTRARPAGVMYNEQFF
CDR3nt: TGTGCCAGCACCCGCGCGAGGCCAGCGGGAGTCATGTACAATGAGCAGTTCTTC

abundance: -
v_gene: TRBV2
d_gene: -
j_gene: TRBJ1-4
CDR3aa: CASSEALPTQRNEKLFF
CDR3nt: TGTGCCAGCAGTGAAGCGCTTCCAACTCAGCGTAATGAAAAACTGTTTTTT

abundance: -
v_gene: TRBV5-1
d_gene: -
j_gene: TRBJ1-4
CDR3aa: CASSTQPGRDEKLFF
CDR3nt: TGCGCCAGCAGCACCCAGCCAGGGAGAGATGAAAAACTGTTTTTT

abundance: -
v_gene: TRBV12-3/TRBV12-4
d_gene: -
j_gene: TRBJ2-7
CDR3aa: CASGLVRNYEQYF
CDR3nt: TGTGCCAGCGGATTGGTCAGAAACTACGAGCAGTACTTC

abundance: -
v_gene: TRBV4-3
d_gene: -
j_gene: TRBJ2-3
CDR3aa: CASSQDLTSGVPDTQYF
CDR3nt: TGCGCCAGCAGCCAAGACCTGACCAGCGGAGTCCCAGATACGCAGTATTTT

abundance: -
v_gene: TRBV6-4
d_gene: TRBD1
j_gene: TRBJ1-6
CDR3aa: CASKDRDNSPLHF
CDR3nt: TGTGCCAGCAAGGACAGGGATAATTCACCCCTCCACTTT

abundance: -
v_gene: TRBV12-5
d_gene: -
j_gene: TRBJ1-1
CDR3aa: CASGLSPQNTEAFF
CDR3nt: TGTGCTAGTGGTTTGTCACCCCAGAACACTGAAGCTTTCTTT

abundance: -
v_gene: TRBV5-1
d_gene: -
j_gene: TRBJ1-3
CDR3aa: CASSPGGRVSGNTIYF
CDR3nt: TGCGCCAGCAGCCCGGGAGGCAGGGTATCTGGAAACACCATATATTTT

abundance: -
v_gene: TRBV4-3
d_gene: -
j_gene: TRBJ1-2
CDR3aa: CASSQSGSSNYGYTF
CDR3nt: TGCGCCAGCAGCCAATCAGGGAGCAGCAACTATGGCTACACCTTC

abundance: -
v_gene: TRBV5-5
d_gene: -
j_gene: TRBJ2-4
CDR3aa: CASSRELAKNIQYF
CDR3nt: TGTGCCAGCAGTAGAGAACTAGCCAAAAACATTCAGTACTTC

abundance: -
v_gene: TRBV7-9
d_gene: -
j_gene: TRBJ2-7
CDR3aa: CASSSLDEQYF
CDR3nt: TGTGCCAGCAGCTCCTTAGACGAGCAGTACTTC

abundance: -
v_gene: TRBV7-3
d_gene: -
j_gene: TRBJ1-4
CDR3aa: CASRKGAEEKLFF
CDR3nt: TGTGCCAGCAGAAAAGGCGCGGAGGAAAAACTGTTTTTT

abundance: -
v_gene: TRBV6-6
d_gene: TRBD1
j_gene: TRBJ2-7
CDR3aa: CASSFPGGVNEQYF
CDR3nt: TGTGCCAGCAGTTTTCCAGGGGGCGTGAACGAGCAGTACTTC

abundance: -
v_gene: TRBV12-2
d_gene: -
j_gene: TRBJ1-1
CDR3aa: CASRLVRSSREDTEAFF
CDR3nt: TGTGCAAGTCGCTTAGTTAGGAGTAGCAGGGAGGACACTGAAGCTTTCTTT

abundance: -
v_gene: TRBV6-5
d_gene: -
j_gene: TRBJ1-5
CDR3aa: CASSYKGWDQPQHF
CDR3nt: TGTGCCAGCAGTTACAAGGGCTGGGATCAGCCCCAGCATTTT

abundance: -
v_gene: TRBV5-1
d_gene: TRBD2
j_gene: TRBJ2-5
CDR3aa: CASSLVASGAVETQYF
CDR3nt: TGCGCCAGCAGCTTGGTTGCTAGCGGGGCGGTAGAGACCCAGTACTTC

abundance: -
v_gene: TRBV2
d_gene: -
j_gene: TRBJ1-5
CDR3aa: CASSVEDRSNQPQHF
CDR3nt: TGTGCCAGCAGTGTAGAGGACAGAAGCAATCAGCCCCAGCATTTT

abundance: -
v_gene: TRBV19
d_gene: -
j_gene: TRBJ1-4
CDR3aa: CASSSQSGDNNEKLFF
CDR3nt: TGTGCCAGTAGTTCCCAGTCAGGGGACAATAATGAAAAACTGTTTTTT

abundance: -
v_gene: TRBV28
d_gene: -
j_gene: TRBJ2-7
CDR3aa: CASSGLNSYEQYF
CDR3nt: TGTGCCAGCAGCGGGCTAAACTCCTACGAGCAGTACTTC

abundance: -
v_gene: TRBV9
d_gene: -
j_gene: TRBJ1-2
CDR3aa: CASSAAQGGGYTF
CDR3nt: TGTGCCAGCAGCGCAGCCCAGGGAGGAGGCTACACCTTC

abundance: -
v_gene: TRBV7-9
d_gene: -
j_gene: TRBJ1-2
CDR3aa: CASSPRTDELRGYTF
CDR3nt: TGTGCCAGCAGCCCGCGGACTGACGAGCTGCGTGGCTACACCTTC

abundance: -
v_gene: TRBV19
d_gene: -
j_gene: TRBJ2-6
CDR3aa: CASSISRHELGRKGEANVLTF
CDR3nt: TGTGCCAGTAGTATAAGCCGACACGAGCTGGGACGTAAGGGGGAGGCCAACGTCCTGACTTTC

abundance: once
v_gene: TRBV12-3/TRBV12-4
d_gene: -
j_gene: TRBJ1-5
CDR3aa: CASSLLSNQPQHF
CDR3nt: TGTGCCAGCAGTTTATTGAGCAATCAGCCCCAGCATTTT

abundance: once
v_gene: TRBV19
d_gene: -
j_gene: TRBJ1-1
CDR3aa: CASSRRGIGTEAFF
CDR3nt: TGTGCCAGTAGTAGGAGGGGCATTGGCACTGAAGCTTTCTTT

abundance: -
v_gene: TRBV27
d_gene: TRBD1
j_gene: TRBJ1-1
CDR3aa: CASRGQKNEAFF
CDR3nt: TGTGCCAGCCGGGGACAGAAGAATGAAGCTTTCTTT

abundance: -
v_gene: TRBV11-3
d_gene: -
j_gene: TRBJ1-1
CDR3aa: CASSLAVNTEAFF
CDR3nt: TGTGCCAGCAGCTTAGCCGTAAACACTGAAGCTTTCTTT

abundance: -
v_gene: TRBV11-2
d_gene: -
j_gene: TRBJ1-1
CDR3aa: CASRGGNTEAFF
CDR3nt: TGTGCCAGCAGAGGGGGGAACACTGAAGCTTTCTTT

abundance: -
v_gene: TRBV18
d_gene: -
j_gene: TRBJ1-5
CDR3aa: CASSPVRLGSNQPQHF
CDR3nt: TGTGCCAGCTCACCAGTGCGCCTGGGCTCCAATCAGCCCCAGCATTTT

abundance: -
v_gene: TRBV11-3
d_gene: -
j_gene: TRBJ1-1
CDR3aa: CASSLLRKNTEAFF
CDR3nt: TGTGCCAGCAGCCTACTCCGGAAGAACACTGAAGCTTTCTTT

abundance: -
v_gene: TRBV7-6
d_gene: -
j_gene: TRBJ2-1
CDR3aa: CASSRRREPYNEQFF
CDR3nt: TGTGCCAGCAGCCGGAGGAGGGAACCCTACAATGAGCAGTTCTTC

abundance: -
v_gene: TRBV7-3
d_gene: -
j_gene: TRBJ2-2
CDR3aa: CASTSTPGRTGELFF
CDR3nt: TGTGCCAGCACCTCCACCCCGGGACGCACCGGGGAGCTGTTTTTT

abundance: -
v_gene: TRBV2
d_gene: TRBD2
j_gene: TRBJ2-2
CDR3aa: CASREKSGRPETGELFF
CDR3nt: TGTGCCAGCAGGGAGAAGAGCGGGAGGCCGGAGACCGGGGAGCTGTTTTTT

abundance: -
v_gene: TRBV6-2/TRBV6-3
d_gene: -
j_gene: TRBJ1-5
CDR3aa: CASSYSPTGAYSNQPQHF
CDR3nt: TGTGCCAGCAGTTACTCGCCTACAGGAGCATATAGCAATCAGCCCCAGCATTTT

abundance: once
v_gene: TRBV25-1
d_gene: -
j_gene: TRBJ1-1
CDR3aa: CASSTPFDRGAGEAFF
CDR3nt: TGTGCCAGCAGTACCCCGTTTGACCGGGGGGCCGGGGAAGCTTTCTTT

abundance: -
v_gene: TRBV27
d_gene: -
j_gene: TRBJ1-2
CDR3aa: CASSFFFGDYGYTF
CDR3nt: TGTGCCAGCAGTTTTTTTTTCGGAGACTATGGCTACACCTTC

abundance: -
v_gene: TRBV19
d_gene: -
j_gene: TRBJ2-2
CDR3aa: CASEQLTGELFF
CDR3nt: TGTGCCAGTGAACAGCTCACCGGGGAGCTGTTTTTT

abundance: -
v_gene: TRBV5-4
d_gene: -
j_gene: TRBJ2-2
CDR3aa: CASSLSGARTGELFF
CDR3nt: TGTGCCAGCAGCTTGTCAGGGGCTCGCACCGGGGAGCTGTTTTTT

abundance: -
v_gene: TRBV28
d_gene: -
j_gene: TRBJ1-1
CDR3aa: CASSPLLEDTEAFF
CDR3nt: TGTGCCAGCAGCCCCTTGTTGGAGGACACTGAAGCTTTCTTT

abundance: -
v_gene: TRBV18
d_gene: TRBD1
j_gene: TRBJ1-6
CDR3aa: CASSPPWDRDSPLHF
CDR3nt: TGTGCCAGCTCACCACCTTGGGACAGAGATTCACCCCTCCACTTT

abundance: -
v_gene: TRBV3-1/TRBV3-2
d_gene: -
j_gene: TRBJ2-3
CDR3aa: CASRWGGSTDTQYF
CDR3nt: TGTGCCAGCAGGTGGGGCGGGAGCACAGATACGCAGTATTTT

abundance: -
v_gene: TRBV9
d_gene: TRBD2
j_gene: TRBJ2-1
CDR3aa: CASSDPFGAGGSGEQFF
CDR3nt: TGTGCCAGCAGCGATCCCTTTGGGGCGGGAGGGTCTGGTGAGCAGTTCTTC

abundance: -
v_gene: TRBV28
d_gene: -
j_gene: TRBJ1-2
CDR3aa: CASSLEGDNYTF
CDR3nt: TGTGCCAGCAGTTTAGAGGGGGACAACTACACCTTC

abundance: few
v_gene: TRBV27
d_gene: TRBD1
j_gene: TRBJ2-3
CDR3aa: CASLRTGGTDTQYF
CDR3nt: TGTGCCAGCCTGAGGACAGGGGGCACAGATACGCAGTATTTT

abundance: -
v_gene: TRBV5-1
d_gene: -
j_gene: TRBJ1-6
CDR3aa: CASHLGVSYNSPLHF
CDR3nt: TGCGCCAGCCACCTAGGGGTCTCCTATAATTCACCCCTCCACTTT

abundance: once
v_gene: TRBV6-5
d_gene: -
j_gene: TRBJ1-5
CDR3aa: CASRPGQSNQPQHF
CDR3nt: TGTGCCAGCAGACCCGGACAGTCCAATCAGCCCCAGCATTTT